The subject of this entry is one T cell receptor beta chain. Antigen: not known. The PCR template was genomic DNA. Multiplex PCR with 30 forward and 13 reverse primers amplified the TCR beta CDR3. MiXCR, applied by TCRdb to the multiplex PCR reads, yields one record per CDR3 protein. The repertoire has some 250,000 distinct CDR3 sequences, roughly 50% of them found once; the top ten carry about 13%. Germline CDR1 DFQATT, CDR2 SNEGSKA (reference sequence). Deletions cut 0 bases from V and 8 bases from J, with 13 bases between. The CDR3 has 13 amino acids. Standard classification criteria confirmed type 1 or type 2 diabetes in all patients. Approximately 10 milliliters of peripheral blood were collected from each participant. These data are taken from a study of type 1 and type 2 diabetes patients. Study overall: CD4+ or CD8+ T cells were positively selected from PBMCs with microbeads.

General study results and limits: Age and gender were not matched between study groups.

V and J are TRBV20-1 and TRBJ1-2; D remains ambiguous. The source is a man aged 18 to 30 with type 2 diabetes. Sequencing input: peripheral blood mononuclear cells (PBMCs). CDR3: CSARDWREWGYTF. The CDR3 region has the DNA TGCAGTGCTAGAGATTGGAGGGAATGGGGCTACACCTTC.